This T cell receptor (beta chain) emerged from a study of blood T cell repertoires in COVID-19. Study-wide background: From the United States, Italy and Spain came samples of acute and convalescent COVID-19. PBMCs, B-cell-depleted T cells, or T cells provided the cDNA or gDNA that made up the material.

In the original analysis: Reference gene primers were amplified, and this amplification served to estimate nucleated cell counts. This table comes from immunoSEQ multiplex PCR, and its TCRdb copy is limited to in-frame clones, with some not included. The V and J calls and clone size are taken from that table; D and trimming were inferred from the DNA. The data show 120,000 to 150,000 clones, with 70% to 80% seen just once and approximately 3.6% held by the top ten. Germline V lookup: CDR1 SGHVS, CDR2 FQNEAQ. The V gene lost 2 bases and the J gene lost 1 base, with 6 bases spanning the gap. This CDR3 has 14 residues.

The TCR originated in a man in his 60s with acute or convalescent COVID-19. This chain links TRBV7-8 with TRBJ2-1, with D possibly TRBD1 on 5 matching bases. The sequencing sample was made of peripheral blood. CDR3 sequence: CASSLQGSYNEQFF. The DNA of the CDR3 is TGTGCCAGCAGCTTACAGGGATCCTACAATGAGCAGTTCTTC.